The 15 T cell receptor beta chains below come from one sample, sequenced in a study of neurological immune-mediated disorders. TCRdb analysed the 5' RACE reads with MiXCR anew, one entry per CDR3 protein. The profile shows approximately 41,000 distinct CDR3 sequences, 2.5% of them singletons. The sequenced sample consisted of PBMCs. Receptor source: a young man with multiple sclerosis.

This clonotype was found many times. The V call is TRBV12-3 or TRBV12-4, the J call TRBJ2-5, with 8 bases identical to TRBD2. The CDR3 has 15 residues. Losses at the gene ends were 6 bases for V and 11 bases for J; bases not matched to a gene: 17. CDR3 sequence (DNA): TGTGCCAGCAGCCCCCTGGGGCGGGGGGTCGAGTCTCAGTACTTC. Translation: CASSPLGRGVESQYF.

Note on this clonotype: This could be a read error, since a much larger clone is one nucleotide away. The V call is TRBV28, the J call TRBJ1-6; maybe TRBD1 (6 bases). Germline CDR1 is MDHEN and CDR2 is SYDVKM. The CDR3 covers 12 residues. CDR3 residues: CDSSYRDSPLHF. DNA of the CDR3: TGTGACAGCAGTTACAGGGATTCACCCCTCCACTTT.

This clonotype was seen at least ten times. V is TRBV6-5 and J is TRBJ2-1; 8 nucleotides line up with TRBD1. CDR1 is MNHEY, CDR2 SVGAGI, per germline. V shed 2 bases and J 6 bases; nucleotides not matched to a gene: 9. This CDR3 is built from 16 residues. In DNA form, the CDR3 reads TGTGCCAGCAGTTACCTAGACAGGGGAAGGGGCAATGAGCAGTTCTTC. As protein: CASSYLDRGRGNEQFF.

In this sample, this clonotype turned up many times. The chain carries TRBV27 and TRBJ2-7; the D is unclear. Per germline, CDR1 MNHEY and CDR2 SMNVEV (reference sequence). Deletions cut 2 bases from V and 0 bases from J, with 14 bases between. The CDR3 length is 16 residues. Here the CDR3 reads CASSLTRSVSSYEQYF. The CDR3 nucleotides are TGTGCCAGCAGTTTAACCAGGTCCGTGAGCTCCTACGAGCAGTACTTC.

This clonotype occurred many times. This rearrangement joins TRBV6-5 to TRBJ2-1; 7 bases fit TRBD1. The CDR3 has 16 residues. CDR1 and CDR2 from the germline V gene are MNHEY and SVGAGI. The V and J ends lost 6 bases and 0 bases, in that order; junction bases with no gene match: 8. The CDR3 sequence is CASSRGQRSSYNEQFF. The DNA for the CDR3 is TGTGCCAGCAGCCGGGGACAGCGAAGCTCCTACAATGAGCAGTTCTTC.

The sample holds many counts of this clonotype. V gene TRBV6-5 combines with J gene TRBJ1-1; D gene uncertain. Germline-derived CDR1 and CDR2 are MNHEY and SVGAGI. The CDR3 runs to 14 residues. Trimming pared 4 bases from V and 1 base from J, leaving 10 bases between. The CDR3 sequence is CASSSRLTNTEAFF. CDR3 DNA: TGTGCCAGCAGTTCGAGACTTACGAACACTGAAGCTTTCTTT.

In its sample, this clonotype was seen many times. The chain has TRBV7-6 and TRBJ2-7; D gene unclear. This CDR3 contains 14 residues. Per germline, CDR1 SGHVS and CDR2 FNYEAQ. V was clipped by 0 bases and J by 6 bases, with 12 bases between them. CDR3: CASSLAHGHSEQYF. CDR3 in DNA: TGTGCCAGCAGCTTAGCGCATGGTCACAGCGAGCAGTACTTC.

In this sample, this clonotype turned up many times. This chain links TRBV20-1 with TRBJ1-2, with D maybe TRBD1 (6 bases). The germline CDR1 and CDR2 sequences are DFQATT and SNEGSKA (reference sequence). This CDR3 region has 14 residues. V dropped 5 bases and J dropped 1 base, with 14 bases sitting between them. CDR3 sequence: CSAALDSNNYGYTF. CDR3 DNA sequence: TGCAGTGCTGCCCTGGACAGTAATAACTATGGCTACACCTTC.

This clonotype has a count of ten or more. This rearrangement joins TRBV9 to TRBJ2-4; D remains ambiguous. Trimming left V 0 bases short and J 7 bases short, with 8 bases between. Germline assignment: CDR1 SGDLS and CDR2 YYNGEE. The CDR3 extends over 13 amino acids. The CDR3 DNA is TGTGCCAGCAGCGTAGAGGTTGGGAACATTCAGTACTTC. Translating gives CASSVEVGNIQYF.

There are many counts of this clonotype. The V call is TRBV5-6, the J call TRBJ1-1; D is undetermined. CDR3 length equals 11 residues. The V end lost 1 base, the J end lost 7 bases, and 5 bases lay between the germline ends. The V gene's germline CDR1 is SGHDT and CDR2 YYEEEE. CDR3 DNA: TGTGCCAGCAGCTTGAGAAATGAAGCTTTCTTT. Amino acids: CASSLRNEAFF.

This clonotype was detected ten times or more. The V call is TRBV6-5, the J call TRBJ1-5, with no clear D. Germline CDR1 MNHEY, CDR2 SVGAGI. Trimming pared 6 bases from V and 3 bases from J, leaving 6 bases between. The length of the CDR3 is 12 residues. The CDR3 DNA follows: TGTGCCAGCAGCCGGCCCAATCAGCCCCAGCATTTT. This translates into CASSRPNQPQHF.

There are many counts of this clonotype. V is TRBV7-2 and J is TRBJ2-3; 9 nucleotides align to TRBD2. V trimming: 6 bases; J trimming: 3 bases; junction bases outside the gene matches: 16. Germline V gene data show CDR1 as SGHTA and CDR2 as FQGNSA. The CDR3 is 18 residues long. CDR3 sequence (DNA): TGTGCCAGCAGTCCGCGTTGGGCTGCGGGAGGGGGGACAGATACGCAGTATTTT. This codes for CASSPRWAAGGGTDTQYF.

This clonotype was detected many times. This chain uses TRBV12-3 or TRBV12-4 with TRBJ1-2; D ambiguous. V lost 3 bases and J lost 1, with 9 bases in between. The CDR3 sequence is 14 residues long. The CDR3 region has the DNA TGTGCCAGCAGTTTTACAGATATTAACTATGGCTACACCTTC. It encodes CASSFTDINYGYTF.

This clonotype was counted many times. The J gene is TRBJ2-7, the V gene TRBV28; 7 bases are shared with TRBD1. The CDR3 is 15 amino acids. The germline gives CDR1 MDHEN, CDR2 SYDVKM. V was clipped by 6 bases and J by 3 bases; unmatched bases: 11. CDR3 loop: CASRRGRDRDYEQYF. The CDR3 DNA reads TGTGCCAGCAGGAGAGGACGGGACAGAGACTACGAGCAGTACTTC. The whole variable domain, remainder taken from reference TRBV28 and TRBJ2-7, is DVKVTQSSRYLVKRTGEKVFLECVQDMDHENMFWYRQDPGLGLRLIYFSYDVKMKEKGDIPEGYSVSREKKERFSLILESASTNQTSMYLCASRRGRDRDYEQYFGPGTRLTVT.

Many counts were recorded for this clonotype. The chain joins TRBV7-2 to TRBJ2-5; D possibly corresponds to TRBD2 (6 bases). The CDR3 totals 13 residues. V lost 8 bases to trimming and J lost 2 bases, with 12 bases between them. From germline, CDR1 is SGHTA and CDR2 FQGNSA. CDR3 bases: TGTGCCAGCCGCCGGGAGTATCAAGAGACCCAGTACTTC. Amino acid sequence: CASRREYQETQYF.